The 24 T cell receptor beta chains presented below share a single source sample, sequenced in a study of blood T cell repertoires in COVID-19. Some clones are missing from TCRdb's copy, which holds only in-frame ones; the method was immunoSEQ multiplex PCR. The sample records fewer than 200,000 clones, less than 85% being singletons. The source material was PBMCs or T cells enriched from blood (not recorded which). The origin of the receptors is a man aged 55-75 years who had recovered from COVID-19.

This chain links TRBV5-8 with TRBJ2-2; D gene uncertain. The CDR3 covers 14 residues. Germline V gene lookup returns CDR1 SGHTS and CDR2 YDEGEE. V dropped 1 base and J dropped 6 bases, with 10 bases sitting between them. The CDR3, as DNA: TGTGCCAGCAGCTTGTATTGGGCGTCCGGGGAGCTGTTTTTT. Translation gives CASSLYWASGELFF.

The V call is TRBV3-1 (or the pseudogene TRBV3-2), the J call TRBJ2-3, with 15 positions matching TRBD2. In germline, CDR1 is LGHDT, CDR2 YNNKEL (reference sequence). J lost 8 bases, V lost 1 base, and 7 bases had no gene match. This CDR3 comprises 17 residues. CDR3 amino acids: CASSQGTSGRAYFTQYF. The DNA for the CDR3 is TGTGCCAGCAGCCAAGGGACTAGCGGGAGGGCCTATTTTACGCAGTATTTT.

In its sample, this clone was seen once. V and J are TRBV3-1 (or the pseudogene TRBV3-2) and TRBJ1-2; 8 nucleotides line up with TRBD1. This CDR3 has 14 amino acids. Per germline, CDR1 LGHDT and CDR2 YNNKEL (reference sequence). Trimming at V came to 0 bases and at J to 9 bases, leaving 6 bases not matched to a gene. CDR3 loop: CASSQDRDRPSYTF. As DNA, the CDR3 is TGTGCCAGCAGCCAAGATCGGGACAGGCCGAGCTACACCTTC.

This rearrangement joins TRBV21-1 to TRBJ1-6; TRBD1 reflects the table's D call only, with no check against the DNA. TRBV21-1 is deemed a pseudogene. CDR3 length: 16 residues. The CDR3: CASSKTSGTGNSPLHF. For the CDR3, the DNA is TGTGCCAGCAGCAAAACCTCCGGGACAGGAAATTCACCCCTCCACTTT.

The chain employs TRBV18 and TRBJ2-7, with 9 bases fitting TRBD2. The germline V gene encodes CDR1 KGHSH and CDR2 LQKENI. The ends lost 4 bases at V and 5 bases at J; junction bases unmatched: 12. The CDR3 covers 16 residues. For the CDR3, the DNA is TGTGCCAGCTCACTAGGGAGCGGGAGGACCGGAAACGAGCAGTACTTC. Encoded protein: CASSLGSGRTGNEQYF. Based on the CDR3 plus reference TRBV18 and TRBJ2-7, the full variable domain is NAGVMQNPRHLVRRRGQEARLRCSPMKGHSHVYWYRQLPEEGLKFMVYLQKENIIDESGMPKERFSAEFPKEGPSILRIQQVVRGDSAAYFCASSLGSGRTGNEQYFGPGTRLTVT.

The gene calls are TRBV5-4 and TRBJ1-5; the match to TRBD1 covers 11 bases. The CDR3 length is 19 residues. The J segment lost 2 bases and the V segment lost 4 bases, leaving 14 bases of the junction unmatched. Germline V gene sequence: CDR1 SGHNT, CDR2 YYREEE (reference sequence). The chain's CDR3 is CASSLKDPRDRGGNQPQHF. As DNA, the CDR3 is TGTGCCAGCAGCCTAAAAGACCCCCGGGACAGGGGGGGCAATCAGCCCCAGCATTTT.

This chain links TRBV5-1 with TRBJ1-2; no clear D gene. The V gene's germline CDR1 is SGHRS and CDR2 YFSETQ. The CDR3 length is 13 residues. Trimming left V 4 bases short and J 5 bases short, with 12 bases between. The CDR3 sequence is CASSPDGGYGYTF. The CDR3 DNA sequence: TGCGCCAGCAGCCCGGACGGAGGATATGGCTACACCTTC.

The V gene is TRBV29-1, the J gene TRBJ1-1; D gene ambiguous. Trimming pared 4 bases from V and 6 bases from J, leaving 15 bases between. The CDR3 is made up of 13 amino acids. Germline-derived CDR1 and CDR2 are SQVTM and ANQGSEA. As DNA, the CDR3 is TGCAGCGTTGTCGAGGTGTCCGACGCTGAAGCTTTCTTT. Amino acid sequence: CSVVEVSDAEAFF.

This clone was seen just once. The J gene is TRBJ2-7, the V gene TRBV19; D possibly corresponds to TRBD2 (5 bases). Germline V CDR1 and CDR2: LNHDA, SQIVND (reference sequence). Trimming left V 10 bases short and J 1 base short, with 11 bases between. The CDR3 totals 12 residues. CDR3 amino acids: CATSRDSYEQYF. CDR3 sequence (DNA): TGTGCCACGTCCCGGGATTCCTACGAGCAGTACTTC.

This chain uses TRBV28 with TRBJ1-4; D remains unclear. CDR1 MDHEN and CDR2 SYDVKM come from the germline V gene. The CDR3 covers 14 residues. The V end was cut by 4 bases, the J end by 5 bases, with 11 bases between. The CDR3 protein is CASSSTGKNEKLFF. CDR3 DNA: TGTGCCAGCAGTTCTACCGGGAAAAATGAAAAACTGTTTTTT.

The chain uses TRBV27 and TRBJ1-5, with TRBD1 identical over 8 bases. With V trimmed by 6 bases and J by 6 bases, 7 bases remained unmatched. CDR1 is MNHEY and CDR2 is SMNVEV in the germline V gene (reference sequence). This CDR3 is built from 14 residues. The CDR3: CASRPTGVSQPQHF. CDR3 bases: TGTGCCAGCAGGCCGACAGGGGTATCTCAGCCCCAGCATTTT.

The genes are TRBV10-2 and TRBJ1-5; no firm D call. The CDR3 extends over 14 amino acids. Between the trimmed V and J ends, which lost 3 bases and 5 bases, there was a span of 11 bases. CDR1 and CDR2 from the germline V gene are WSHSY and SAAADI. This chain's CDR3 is CASSDTTSYQPQHF. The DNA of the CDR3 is TGCGCCAGCAGTGACACAACCTCCTATCAGCCCCAGCATTTT.

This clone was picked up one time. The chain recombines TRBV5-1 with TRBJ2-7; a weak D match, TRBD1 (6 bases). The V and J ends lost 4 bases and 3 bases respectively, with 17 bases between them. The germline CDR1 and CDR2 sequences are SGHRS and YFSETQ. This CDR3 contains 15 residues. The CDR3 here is CASSPARTVNYEQYF. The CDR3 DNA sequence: TGCGCCAGCAGCCCGGCAAGGACAGTTAACTACGAGCAGTACTTC.

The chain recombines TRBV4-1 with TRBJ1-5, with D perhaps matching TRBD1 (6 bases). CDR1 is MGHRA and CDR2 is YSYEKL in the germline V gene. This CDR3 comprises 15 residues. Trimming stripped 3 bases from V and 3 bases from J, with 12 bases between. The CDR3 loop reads CASSHDTGNNQPQHF. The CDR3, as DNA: TGCGCCAGCAGCCACGACACAGGGAACAATCAGCCCCAGCATTTT.

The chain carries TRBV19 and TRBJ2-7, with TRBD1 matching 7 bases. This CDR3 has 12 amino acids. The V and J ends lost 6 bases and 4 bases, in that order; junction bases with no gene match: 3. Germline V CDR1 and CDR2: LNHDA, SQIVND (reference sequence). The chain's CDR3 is CASSGDRYEQYF. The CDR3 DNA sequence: TGTGCCAGTAGCGGGGACAGATACGAGCAGTACTTC.

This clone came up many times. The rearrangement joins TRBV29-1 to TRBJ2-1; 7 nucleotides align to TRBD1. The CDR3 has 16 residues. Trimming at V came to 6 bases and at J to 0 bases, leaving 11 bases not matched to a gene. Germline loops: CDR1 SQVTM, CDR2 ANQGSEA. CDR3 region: CSVENRQGRSYNEQFF. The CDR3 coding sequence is TGCAGCGTCGAAAATCGACAGGGTCGCTCCTACAATGAGCAGTTCTTC.

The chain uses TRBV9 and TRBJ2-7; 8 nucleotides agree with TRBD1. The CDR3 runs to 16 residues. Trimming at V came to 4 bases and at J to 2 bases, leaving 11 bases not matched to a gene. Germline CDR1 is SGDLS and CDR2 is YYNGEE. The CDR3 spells CASSPDTGGLTYEQYF. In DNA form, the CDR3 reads TGTGCCAGCAGCCCCGACACAGGGGGGCTTACCTACGAGCAGTACTTC.

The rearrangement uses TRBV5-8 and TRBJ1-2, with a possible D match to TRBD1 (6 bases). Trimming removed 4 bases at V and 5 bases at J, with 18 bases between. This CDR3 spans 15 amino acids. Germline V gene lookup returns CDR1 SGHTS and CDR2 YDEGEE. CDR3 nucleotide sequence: TGTGCCAGCAGCCCACAGGGTTTTAAGGCGTATGGCTACACCTTC. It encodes CASSPQGFKAYGYTF.

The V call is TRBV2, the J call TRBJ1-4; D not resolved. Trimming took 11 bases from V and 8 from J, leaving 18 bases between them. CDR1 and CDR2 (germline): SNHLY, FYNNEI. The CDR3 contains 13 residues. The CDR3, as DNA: TGTGCCTCCTCCGAGGGTTTCCGCGAAAAACTGTTTTTT. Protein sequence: CASSEGFREKLFF.

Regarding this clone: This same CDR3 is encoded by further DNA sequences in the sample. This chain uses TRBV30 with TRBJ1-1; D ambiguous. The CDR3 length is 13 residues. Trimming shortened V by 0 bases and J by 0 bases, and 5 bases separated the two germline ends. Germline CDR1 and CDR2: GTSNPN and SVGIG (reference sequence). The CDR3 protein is CAWSVQVNTEAFF. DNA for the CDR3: TGTGCCTGGAGTGTACAAGTGAACACTGAAGCTTTCTTT. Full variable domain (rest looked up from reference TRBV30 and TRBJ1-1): SQTIHQWPATLVQPVGSPLSLECTVEGTSNPNLYWYRQAAGRGLQLLFYSVGIGQISSEVPQNLSASRPQDRQFILSSKKLLLSDSGFYLCAWSVQVNTEAFFGQGTRLTVV.

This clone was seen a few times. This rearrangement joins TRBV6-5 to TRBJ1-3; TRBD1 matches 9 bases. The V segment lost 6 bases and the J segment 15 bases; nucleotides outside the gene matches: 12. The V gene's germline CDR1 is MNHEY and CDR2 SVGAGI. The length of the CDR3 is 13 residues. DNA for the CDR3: TGTGCCAGCAGCCCCATACAGGGGGCACATCGATATTTT. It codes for CASSPIQGAHRYF.

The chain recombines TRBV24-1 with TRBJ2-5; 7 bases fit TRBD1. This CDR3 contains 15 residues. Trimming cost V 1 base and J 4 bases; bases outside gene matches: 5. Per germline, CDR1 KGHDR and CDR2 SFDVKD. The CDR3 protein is CATSDFSDRVETQYF. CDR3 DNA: TGTGCCACCAGTGATTTCAGCGACAGGGTAGAGACCCAGTACTTC.

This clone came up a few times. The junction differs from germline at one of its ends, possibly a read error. CDR3: CASSVLDRGQSSNSPLHF. CDR3 DNA: TGTGCCAGCAGTGTACTTGACCGGGGACAGTCCTCTAATTCACCCCTCCACTTT. The V call is TRBV28, the J call TRBJ1-6; TRBD1 matches at 7 bases. This CDR3 has 18 amino acids. The germline gives CDR1 MDHEN, CDR2 SYDVKM.

DNA for the CDR3: TGTGCCAGCACGTTCCGGGACAGGGGAGCCGAGCAGTACTTC. This sequence encodes CASTFRDRGAEQYF. This chain links TRBV28 with TRBJ2-7; 10 bases line up with TRBD1. CDR3 length equals 14 residues. CDR1 is MDHEN, CDR2 SYDVKM, per germline. Losses at the gene ends were 7 bases for V and 6 bases for J; bases not matched to a gene: 9.